The 3 T cell receptor beta chains below all came from one sample that was sequenced in a study of control samples from healthy donors and cancer patients (dated by TCRdb to about 2020). Libraries were constructed by the immunoSEQ multiplex PCR assay. The source is immuneACCESS, and TCRdb retained only in-frame sequences with V and J called. Part of the clones is not carried over; for the studies checked, unresolved V genes explain less than half of this, and the remainder is unexplained. The sample table contains about 150,000 clones; only one count was recorded for more than 85% of them. Of the sample, 0.68% is held by the ten largest clones. The sample taken for sequencing was blood. Receptor source: a woman aged 30 to 39 in good health.

V and J are TRBV5-4 and TRBJ1-2; 9 bases are shared with TRBD1. The length of the CDR3 is 15 residues. The V and J ends lost 0 bases and 7 bases, in that order; junction bases with no gene match: 7. The germline V gene has CDR1 SGHNT and CDR2 YYREEE (reference sequence). The DNA for the CDR3 is TGTGCCAGCAGCTTGGCCAGCGGACAGGGGTCTGGCTACACCTTC. This encodes CASSLASGQGSGYTF. The variable domain in full, completed from reference TRBV5-4 and TRBJ1-2, reads ETGVTQSPTHLIKTRGQQVTLRCSSQSGHNTVSWYQQALGQGPQFIFQYYREEENGRGNFPPRFSGLQFPNYSSELNVNALELDDSALYLCASSLASGQGSGYTFGSGTRLTVV.

The genes are TRBV4-2 and TRBJ1-2, with 7 bases lining up with TRBD1. The junction had 2 bases not matched to a gene; V was cut back by 1 base and J by 6 bases. The V gene's germline CDR1 is LGHNA and CDR2 YNFKEQ. The CDR3 loop spans 13 amino acids. In nucleotides, the CDR3 is TGTGCCAGCAGCCAAGCGACAGGGAATGGCTACACCTTC. Translating it yields CASSQATGNGYTF.

V is TRBV4-2 and J is TRBJ2-2; TRBD1 matches at 8 bases. Germline V gives CDR1 LGHNA, CDR2 YNFKEQ. This CDR3 region has 16 residues. After removal of 2 bases from V and 5 bases from J, the junction contained 7 bases not matched to a gene. This chain's CDR3 is CASSQPKGQGTGELFF. The CDR3 DNA follows: TGTGCCAGCAGCCAACCCAAAGGACAGGGTACCGGGGAGCTGTTTTTT.